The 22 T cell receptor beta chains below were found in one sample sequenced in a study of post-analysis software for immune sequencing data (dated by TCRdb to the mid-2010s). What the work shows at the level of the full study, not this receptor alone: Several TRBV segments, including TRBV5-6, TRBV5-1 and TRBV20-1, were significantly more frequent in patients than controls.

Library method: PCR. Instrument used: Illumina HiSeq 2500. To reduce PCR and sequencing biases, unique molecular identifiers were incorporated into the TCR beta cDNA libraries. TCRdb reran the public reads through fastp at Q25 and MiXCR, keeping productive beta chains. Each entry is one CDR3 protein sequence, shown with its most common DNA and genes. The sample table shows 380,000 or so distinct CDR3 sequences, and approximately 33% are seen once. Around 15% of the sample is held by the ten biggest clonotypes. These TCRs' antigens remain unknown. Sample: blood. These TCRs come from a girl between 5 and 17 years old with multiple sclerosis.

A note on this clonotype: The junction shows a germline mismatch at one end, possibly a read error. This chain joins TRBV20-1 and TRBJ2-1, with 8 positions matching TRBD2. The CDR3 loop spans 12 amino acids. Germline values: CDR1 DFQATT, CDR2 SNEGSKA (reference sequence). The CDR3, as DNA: TGCAGTACTAGCGGTAGCTACAATGAGCAGTTCTTC. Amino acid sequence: CSTSGSYNEQFF.

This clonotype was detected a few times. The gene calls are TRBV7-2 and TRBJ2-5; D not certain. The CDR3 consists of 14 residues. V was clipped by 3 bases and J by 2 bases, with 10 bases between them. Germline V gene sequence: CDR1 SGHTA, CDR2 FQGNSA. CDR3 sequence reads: CASSFSVSQETQYF. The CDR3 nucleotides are TGTGCCAGCAGCTTTAGTGTCAGTCAAGAGACCCAGTACTTC.

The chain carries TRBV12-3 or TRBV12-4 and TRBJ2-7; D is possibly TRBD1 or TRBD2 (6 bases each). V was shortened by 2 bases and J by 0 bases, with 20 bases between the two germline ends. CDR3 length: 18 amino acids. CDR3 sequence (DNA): TGTGCCAGCAGTTTATCTTGGAGAGGGGGGTTCAGCTCCTACGAGCAGTACTTC. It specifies CASSLSWRGGFSSYEQYF.

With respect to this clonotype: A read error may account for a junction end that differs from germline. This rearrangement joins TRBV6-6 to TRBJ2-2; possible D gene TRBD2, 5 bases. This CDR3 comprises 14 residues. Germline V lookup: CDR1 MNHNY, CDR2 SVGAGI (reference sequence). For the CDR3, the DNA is TGTGCCAGCAGACACAGTTCGAACACCGGGGAGTTGTTTTTT. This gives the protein CASRHSSNTGELFF.

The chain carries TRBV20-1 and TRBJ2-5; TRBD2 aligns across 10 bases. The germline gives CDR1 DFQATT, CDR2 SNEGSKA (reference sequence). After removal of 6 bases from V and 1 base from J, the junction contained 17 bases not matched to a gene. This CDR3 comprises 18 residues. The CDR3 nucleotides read TGCAGTGCCAAGACCAGCGGGGGGGCGAGAACCCCCCAAGAGACCCAGTACTTC. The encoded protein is CSAKTSGGARTPQETQYF.

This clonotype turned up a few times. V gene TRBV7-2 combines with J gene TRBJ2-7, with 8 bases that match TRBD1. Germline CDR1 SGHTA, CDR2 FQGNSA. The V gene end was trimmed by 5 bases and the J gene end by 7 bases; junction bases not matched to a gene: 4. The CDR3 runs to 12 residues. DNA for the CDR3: TGTGCCAGCAGCAGACAGGGGTGGGAGCAGTACTTC. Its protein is CASSRQGWEQYF.

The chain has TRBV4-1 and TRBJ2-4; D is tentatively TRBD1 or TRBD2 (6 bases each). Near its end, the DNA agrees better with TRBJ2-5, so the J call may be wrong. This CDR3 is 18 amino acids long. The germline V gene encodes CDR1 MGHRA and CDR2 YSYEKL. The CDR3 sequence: CASSQDGGLGIGKETQYF. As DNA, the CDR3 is TGCGCCAGCAGCCAAGATGGGGGGCTGGGGATCGGAAAAGAGACCCAGTACTTC.

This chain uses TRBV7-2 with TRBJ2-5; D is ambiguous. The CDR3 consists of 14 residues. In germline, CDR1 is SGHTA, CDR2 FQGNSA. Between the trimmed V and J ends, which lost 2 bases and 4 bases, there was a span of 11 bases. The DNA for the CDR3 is TGTGCCAGCAGCTTACAACTTTCACGAGAGACCCAGTACTTC. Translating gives CASSLQLSRETQYF.

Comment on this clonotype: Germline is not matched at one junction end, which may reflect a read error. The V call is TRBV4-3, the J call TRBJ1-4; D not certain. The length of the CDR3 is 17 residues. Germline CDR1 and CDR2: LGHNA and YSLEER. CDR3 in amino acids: CASGPSPVSVINEKRFF. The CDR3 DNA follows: TGCGCCAGCGGCCCCTCACCGGTGTCAGTGATTAATGAAAAACGGTTTTTT.

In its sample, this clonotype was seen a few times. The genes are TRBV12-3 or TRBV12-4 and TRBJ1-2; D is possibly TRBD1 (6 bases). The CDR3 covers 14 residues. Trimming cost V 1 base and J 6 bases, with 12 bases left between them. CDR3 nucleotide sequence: TGTGCCAGCAGTTTAGGGACAGTCCTCGATGGCTACACCTTC. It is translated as CASSLGTVLDGYTF.

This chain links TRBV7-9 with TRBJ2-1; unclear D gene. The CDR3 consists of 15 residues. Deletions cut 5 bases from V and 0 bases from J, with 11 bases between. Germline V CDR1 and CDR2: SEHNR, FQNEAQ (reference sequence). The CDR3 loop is CASSPFPGSYNEQFF. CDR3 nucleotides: TGTGCCAGCAGCCCTTTCCCGGGCTCCTACAATGAGCAGTTCTTC. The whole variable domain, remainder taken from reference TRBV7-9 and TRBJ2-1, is DTGVSQNPRHKITKRGQNVTFRCDPISEHNRLYWYRQTLGQGPEFLTYFQNEAQLEKSRLLSDRFSAERPKGSFSTLEIQRTEQGDSAMYLCASSPFPGSYNEQFFGPGTRLTVL.

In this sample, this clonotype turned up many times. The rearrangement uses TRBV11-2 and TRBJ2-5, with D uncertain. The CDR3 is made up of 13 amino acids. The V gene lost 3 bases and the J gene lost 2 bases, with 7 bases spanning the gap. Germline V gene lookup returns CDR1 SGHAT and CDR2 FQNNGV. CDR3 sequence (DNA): TGTGCCAGCAGCTTGGGGATACAAGAGACCCAGTACTTC. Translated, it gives CASSLGIQETQYF.

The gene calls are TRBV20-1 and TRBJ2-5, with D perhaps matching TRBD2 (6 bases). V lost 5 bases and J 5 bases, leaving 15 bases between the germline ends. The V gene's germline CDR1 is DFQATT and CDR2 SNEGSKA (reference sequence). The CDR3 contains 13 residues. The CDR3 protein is CSAHQTSTETQYF. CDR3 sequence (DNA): TGCAGTGCTCACCAGACTAGTACGGAGACCCAGTACTTC.

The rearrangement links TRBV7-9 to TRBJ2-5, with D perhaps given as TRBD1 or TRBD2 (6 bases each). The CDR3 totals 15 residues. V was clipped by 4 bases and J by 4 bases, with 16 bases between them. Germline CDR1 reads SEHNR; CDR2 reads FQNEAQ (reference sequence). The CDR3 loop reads CASSSEQGGRETQYF. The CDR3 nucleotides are TGTGCCAGCAGCTCCGAACAGGGAGGTCGAGAGACCCAGTACTTC.

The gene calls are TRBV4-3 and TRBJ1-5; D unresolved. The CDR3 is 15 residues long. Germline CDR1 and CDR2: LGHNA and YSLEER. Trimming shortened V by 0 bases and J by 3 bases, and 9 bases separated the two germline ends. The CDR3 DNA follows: TGCGCCAGCAGCCAAGACGGTCAGCTCAATCAGCCCCAGCATTTT. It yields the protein CASSQDGQLNQPQHF.

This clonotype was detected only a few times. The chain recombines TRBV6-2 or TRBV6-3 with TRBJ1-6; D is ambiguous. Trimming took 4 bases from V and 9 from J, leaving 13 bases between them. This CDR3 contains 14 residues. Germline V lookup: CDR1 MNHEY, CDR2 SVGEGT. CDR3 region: CASSFHPEVSPLHF. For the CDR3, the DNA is TGTGCCAGCAGTTTCCACCCCGAAGTTTCACCCCTCCACTTT.

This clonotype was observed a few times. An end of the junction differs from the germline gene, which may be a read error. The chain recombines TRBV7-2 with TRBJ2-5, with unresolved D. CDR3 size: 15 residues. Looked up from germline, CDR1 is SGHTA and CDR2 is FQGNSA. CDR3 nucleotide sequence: TGTGTCAGCAGCTTTACGGCTGCCCGCCAGGAGACCCAGTACTTC. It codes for CVSSFTAARQETQYF.

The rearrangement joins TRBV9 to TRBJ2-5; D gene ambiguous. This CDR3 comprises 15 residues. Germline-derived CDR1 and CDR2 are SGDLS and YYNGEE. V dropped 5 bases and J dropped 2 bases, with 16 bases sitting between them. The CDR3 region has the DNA TGTGCCAGCAGTGGAGACAAGGGTGGTCAAGAGACCCAGTACTTC. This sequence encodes CASSGDKGGQETQYF.

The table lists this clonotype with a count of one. The CDR3, as DNA: TGTGCCAGCAGCTTAGGCGGACAGGGGTTCCCTAATGAAAAACTGTTTTTT. This gives the protein CASSLGGQGFPNEKLFF. This rearrangement joins TRBV13 to TRBJ1-4, with TRBD1 identical over 9 bases. CDR1 and CDR2 (germline): PRHDT, FYEKMQ (reference sequence). CDR3 size: 17 residues. With 0 bases clipped from V and 3 bases from J, the junction kept 5 bases outside the gene matches.

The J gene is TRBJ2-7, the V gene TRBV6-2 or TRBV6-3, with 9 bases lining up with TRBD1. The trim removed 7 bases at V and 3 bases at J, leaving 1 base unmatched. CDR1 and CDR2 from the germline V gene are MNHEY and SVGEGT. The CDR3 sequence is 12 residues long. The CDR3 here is CASMTGGYEQYF. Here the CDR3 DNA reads TGTGCCAGCATGACAGGGGGCTACGAGCAGTACTTC.

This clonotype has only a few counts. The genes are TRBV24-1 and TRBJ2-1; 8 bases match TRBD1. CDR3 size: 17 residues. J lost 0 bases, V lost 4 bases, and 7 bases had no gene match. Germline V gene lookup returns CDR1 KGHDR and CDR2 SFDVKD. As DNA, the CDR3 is TGTGCCACCAGTGAGGGGACAGGTTCTAGCTCCTACAATGAGCAGTTCTTC. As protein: CATSEGTGSSSYNEQFF.

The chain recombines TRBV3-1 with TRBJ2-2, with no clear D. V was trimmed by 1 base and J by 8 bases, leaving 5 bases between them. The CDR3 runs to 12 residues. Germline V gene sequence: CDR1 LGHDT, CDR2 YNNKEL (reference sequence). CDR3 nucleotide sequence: TGTGCCAGCAGCCAAGTCGGGGGGGAGCTGTTTTTT. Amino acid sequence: CASSQVGGELFF.